This T cell receptor (beta chain) emerged from a study of T cell responses to AZD1222 COVID-19 vaccine. Study background: Timing groups of about 4 and about 12 weeks for second doses were pooled. Study-level results: Among AZD1222 vaccinees, only 5 to 7 were seropositive at baseline. Females outnumbered males among donors, who were mostly white British; clonal diversity was possibly underestimated. Unmutated regions of variants are reportedly targeted by nearly half of spike-specific TCRs.

To note about this clone: Its specificity is not known.

Method: immunoSEQ multiplex PCR; TCRdb's copy keeps in-frame clones and lacks some. The repertoire holds about 150,000 clones, with about 92% as singletons. The CDR3 contains 16 residues. Germline V gives CDR1 MNHEY, CDR2 SVGAGI. V lost 2 bases, J lost 0 bases, and 14 bases lay in between. The V call is TRBV6-5, the J call TRBJ2-7; D remains unclear. The sequencing here drew on peripheral blood, taken on day 0 of AZD1222 vaccination. The clonotype comes from an adult in good health. CDR3 nucleotide sequence: TGTGCCAGCAGTTACGGCACCGGGCCTCTCTCCTACGAGCAGTACTTC. Protein: CASSYGTGPLSYEQYF.